This T cell receptor (beta chain) originates from a study of control samples from healthy donors and cancer patients. Method: immunoSEQ multiplex PCR; TCRdb's copy keeps in-frame clones and lacks some. The sample shows 25,000 to 35,000 clones, roughly 95% of them seen only once. The sample comprised blood. This clonotype was obtained from a man aged 55 to 70 in good health.

The CDR3 nucleotides are TGTGCCAGTAGTACCTTCCCCTCAGGGGATTATGGCTACACCTTC. Translation gives CASSTFPSGDYGYTF. This chain uses TRBV19 with TRBJ1-2; tentatively, D is TRBD1 (6 bases). This CDR3 region has 15 residues. Germline V gene lookup returns CDR1 LNHDA and CDR2 SQIVND (reference sequence). The ends were cut back, 4 bases at V and 5 bases at J, with 17 bases in the middle. Full variable domain (outside the CDR3, taken from reference TRBV19 and TRBJ1-2): DGGITQSPKYLFRKEGQNVTLSCEQNLNHDAMYWYRQDPGQGLRLIYYSQIVNDFQKGDIAEGYSVSREKKESFPLTVTSAQKNPTAFYLCASSTFPSGDYGYTFGSGTRLTVV.